Listed below are T cell receptor beta chains from one sample, sequenced in a study of blood T cell repertoires in COVID-19. Profiling relied on immunoSEQ multiplex PCR, and the TCRdb table lists in-frame clones only, not all of them. The sample shows about 300,000 clones, roughly 86% of them seen only once. Sequencing was done on a sample of PBMCs or T cells enriched from blood (not recorded which). These receptors all come from a woman aged 45-60 years who had been exposed to COVID-19. The CDR3 runs from the conserved cysteine through the conserved F or W. A D gene is named only where the DNA matches it firmly. Size values are once, few and many counts, or a class for expanded clones, and some rows have none.

>TRBJ1-3|.|TRBV5-5|.
TGTGCCAGCAGCTTGGCCCCGGGAAACACCATATATTTT
CASSLAPGNTIYF
>TRBJ1-2|.|TRBV3-1/TRBV3-2|TRBD1
TGTGCCAGCAGCCAAGGAATAAGGGACAGGCCTTTTAACTATGGCTACACCTTC
CASSQGIRDRPFNYGYTF
>TRBJ1-2|.|TRBV30|TRBD1
TGTGCCTGGGACAGGGGAGGTGGCTACACCTTC
CAWDRGGGYTF
>TRBJ2-2|once|TRBV5-1|TRBD2
TGCGCCAGCAGCACGCTAAGCGGGGGGAACACCGGGGAGCTGTTTTTT
CASSTLSGGNTGELFF
>TRBJ1-2|.|TRBV11-2|.
TGTGCCAGCAGCTTAGATTCCGTTAACTATGGCTACACCTTC
CASSLDSVNYGYTF
>TRBJ1-2|.|TRBV28|TRBD1
TGTGCCAGCAGACCGACAGGGGGCGGCTATGGCTACACCTTC
CASRPTGGGYGYTF
>TRBJ2-1|.|TRBV3-1/TRBV3-2|TRBD2
TGTGCCAGCAGCCTAACGTACGGGGGGGCCTACAATGAGCAGTTCTTC
CASSLTYGGAYNEQFF
>TRBJ2-1|.|TRBV10-3|TRBD1
TGTGCCATTGGGACAGCCGACAATGAGCAGTTCTTC
CAIGTADNEQFF
>TRBJ2-5|.|TRBV19|TRBD1
TGTGCCAGTAGTCGACCGGGACAGCAAGAGACCCAGTACTTC
CASSRPGQQETQYF
>TRBJ2-2|.|TRBV7-2|TRBD1
TGTGCCAGCAGCCCGACAGGGCCAAACACCGGGGAGCTGTTTTTT
CASSPTGPNTGELFF
>TRBJ2-7|.|TRBV9|.
TGTGCCAGCAGCGGAGGACAGTCCTACGAGCAGTACTTC
CASSGGQSYEQYF
>TRBJ2-2|.|TRBV4-2|.
TGTGCCAGCAGCCAAGAGAGAGTCCGCGGAACCCCCGGGGAGCTGTTTTTT
CASSQERVRGTPGELFF
>TRBJ1-5|.|TRBV9|.
TGTGCCAGCACGAAAACCGGGAGCAATCAGCCCCAGCATTTT
CASTKTGSNQPQHF
>TRBJ1-5|.|TRBV30|.
TGTGCCTGGAGTTCGGGGAGTGGAAATCAGCCCCAGCATTTT
CAWSSGSGNQPQHF
>TRBJ2-3|.|TRBV7-8|TRBD1
TGTGCCAGCAGCTTACGGGACAGGGGGCCCACAGATACGCAGTATTTT
CASSLRDRGPTDTQYF
>TRBJ1-5|.|TRBV16|.
TGTGCCAGCAGCCAATCCGCAGGGAAGGGACATAGCAATCAGCCCCAGCATTTT
CASSQSAGKGHSNQPQHF
>TRBJ2-1|.|TRBV29-1|TRBD1
TGCAGCTTCTACAGGGGCATGGATGAGCAGTTCTTC
CSFYRGMDEQFF
>TRBJ1-5|.|TRBV5-1|TRBD1
TGCGCCAGCAGCCCTTATCCGGGACAGGGGAGCAATCAGCCCCAGCATTTT
CASSPYPGQGSNQPQHF
>TRBJ1-1|once|TRBV28|TRBD1
TGTGCCAGCAGTTCGCCAGGGGGCAAGTACACTGAAGCTTTCTTT
CASSSPGGKYTEAFF
>TRBJ2-7|.|TRBV5-1|.
TGCGCCAGCAGCCACGGGAGCGCCTACGAGCAGTACTTC
CASSHGSAYEQYF
>TRBJ1-4|.|TRBV5-1|.
TGCGCCAGCAGCTTTTCGGGACATAGGAATGAAAAACTGTTTTTT
CASSFSGHRNEKLFF
>TRBJ1-2|.|TRBV28|.
TGTGCCAGCAGTTTATCAGGGCCCTATGGCTACACCTTC
CASSLSGPYGYTF
>TRBJ1-1|.|TRBV7-6|.
TGTGCCAGCAGCGAGCTGTTACAGGGGAACACTGAAGCTTTCTTT
CASSELLQGNTEAFF
>TRBJ1-4|few|TRBV7-9|TRBD1
TGTGCCAGCAGCTTAGGACAGGGTCATAATGAAAAACTGTTTTTT
CASSLGQGHNEKLFF
>TRBJ1-4|once|TRBV19|.
TGTGCCAGTAGTATAGGCGAGCCAGGCCGATATGAAAAACTGTTTTTT
CASSIGEPGRYEKLFF
>TRBJ1-1|.|TRBV3-1/TRBV3-2|.
TGTGCCAGCAGCCAAGTATTCGGGATCACTGAAGCTTTCTTT
CASSQVFGITEAFF
>TRBJ1-6|few|TRBV4-1|.
TGCGCCAGCAGCCTCGTCGACTTCGCCAATTCACCCCTCCACTTT
CASSLVDFANSPLHF
>TRBJ1-1|.|TRBV5-1|.
TGCGCCAGCAGCTTGGCAGGGGAAGAAGCTTTCTTT
CASSLAGEEAFF
>TRBJ1-1|once|TRBV10-2|.
TGCGCCAGCAGCTGGACTGACAGGCAGAACACTGAAGCTTTCTTT
CASSWTDRQNTEAFF
>TRBJ2-7|few|TRBV3-1/TRBV3-2|.
TGTGCCAGCAGCCAAGCCCCAGGGGTCTCCTACGAGCAGTACTTC
CASSQAPGVSYEQYF
>TRBJ1-4|.|TRBV19|TRBD1
TGTGCCAGTAGTCCCGGGACAGTCGCGAATGAAAAACTGTTTTTT
CASSPGTVANEKLFF
>TRBJ2-2|.|TRBV7-9|TRBD1
TGTGCCAGCAGCTTGGGACAGGTGAACACCGGGGAGCTGTTTTTT
CASSLGQVNTGELFF
>TRBJ1-2|.|TRBV30|.
TGTGCCTGGAGTGTACTCTCTGACAGCCTCCAGGACTATGGCTACACCTTC
CAWSVLSDSLQDYGYTF
>TRBJ1-4|once|TRBV4-1|TRBD1
TGCGCCAGCAGCCAGCACGACTCGGGACAGCTAAATGAAAAACTGTTTTTT
CASSQHDSGQLNEKLFF
>TRBJ1-5|.|TRBV12-3/TRBV12-4|.
TGTGCCAGCAGTTTCGGGGGGCATCAACCCCAGCATTTT
CASSFGGHQPQHF
>TRBJ1-4|.|TRBV7-9|.
TGTGCCAGCAGCTTAGGGGAGACCGCTAATGAAAAACTGTTTTTT
CASSLGETANEKLFF